The next 25 T cell receptor beta chains were all read from a single sample in a study of blood T cells in healthy people across ages. Next came a second PCR, run for roughly 6 to 11 cycles, which used a sample-barcoded 5' primer along with a J-beta primer mix. TCRdb passed the 5' RACE reads through MiXCR, listing each CDR3 protein once. Of 800,000 to 950,000 distinct CDR3 sequences in the sample, 25% to 30% are singletons; the top ten hold roughly a tenth. This same sample was also part of a study on T cells of mothers and their children.

The sequenced sample consisted of blood. The receptors originated from a woman in her thirties or forties in good health.

This clonotype was found a few times. V and J are TRBV4-2 and TRBJ1-2, with D possibly TRBD1 on 5 matching bases. Trimming took 1 base from V and 7 from J, leaving 16 bases between them. Germline V CDR1 and CDR2: LGHNA, YNFKEQ. The CDR3 is 15 amino acids. CDR3 region: CASSQGDPGRGGYTF. The CDR3 region has the DNA TGTGCCAGCAGCCAAGGGGACCCGGGGAGGGGTGGCTACACCTTC.

Ten or more counts support this clonotype. The chain has TRBV4-1 and TRBJ1-2; TRBD1 matches 10 bases. Trimming cost V 2 bases and J 7 bases; bases outside gene matches: 10. Germline V lookup: CDR1 MGHRA, CDR2 YSYEKL. The CDR3 is 16 residues long. DNA of the CDR3: TGCGCCAGCAGCCAACCGGGACAGGGGTTAAGGGCTGGCTACACCTTC. Its protein is CASSQPGQGLRAGYTF.

Worth noting for this clonotype: At one boundary the junction diverges from the germline segment, which might be a read error. The rearrangement links TRBV7-2 to TRBJ1-2; TRBD1 is a possible D gene (6 bases). CDR1 is SGHTA and CDR2 is FQGNSA in the germline V gene. The CDR3 runs 13 residues. CDR3 bases: TGTGTCAGCAGCTTACAGGGAAACTATGGCTACACCTTC. Amino acids: CVSSLQGNYGYTF.

This clonotype was counted at least ten times. The CDR3 DNA reads TGTGCCAGCATTAGTGGGTTTCTGGACACTGAAGCTTTCTTT. Its translation: CASISGFLDTEAFF. V is TRBV12-3 or TRBV12-4 and J is TRBJ1-1; D is ambiguous. The CDR3 totals 14 residues. The V end was cut by 7 bases, the J end by 3 bases, with 15 bases between.

This clonotype has more than one count but fewer than ten. One end of the junction is discordant with germline, which a read error may explain. The V call is TRBV29-1, the J call TRBJ2-7; D might be TRBD1 (5 bases). In germline, CDR1 is SQVTM, CDR2 ANQGSEA. The CDR3 sequence is 12 residues long. CDR3 DNA sequence: TGCGGCGTTGTCAGGGCCCCCTACGAGCAGTACTTC. Translated: CGVVRAPYEQYF.

This clonotype was found a few times. The gene calls are TRBV14 and TRBJ1-6; D remains unclear. The CDR3 runs to 14 residues. V dropped 0 bases and J dropped 8 bases, with 8 bases sitting between them. Germline lookup yields CDR1 SGHDN and CDR2 FVKESK. The CDR3 region is CASSQDLMDSPLHF. As DNA, the CDR3 is TGTGCCAGCAGCCAAGATCTAATGGATTCACCCCTCCACTTT. Supplemented by reference TRBV14 and TRBJ1-6, the full variable domain reads EAGVTQFPSHSVIEKGQTVTLRCDPISGHDNLYWYRRVMGKEIKFLLHFVKESKQDESGMPNNRFLAERTGGTYSTLKVQPAELEDSGVYFCASSQDLMDSPLHFGNGTRLTVT.

In this sample, this clonotype turned up a few times. This rearrangement joins TRBV4-1 to TRBJ1-1; 8 bases line up with TRBD1. This CDR3 region has 13 residues. Germline V gene lookup returns CDR1 MGHRA and CDR2 YSYEKL. V lost 2 bases to trimming and J lost 6 bases; unmatched junction nucleotides: 2. In DNA, the CDR3 is TGCGCCAGCAGCCAACAGGGGGCCGCTGAAGCTTTCTTT. Translated: CASSQQGAAEAFF.

As for this clonotype: One end of the junction fails to match germline, which may point to a read error. This chain connects TRBV20-1 to TRBJ2-7, with D possibly being TRBD1 or TRBD2 (5 bases each). The CDR3 has 12 residues. The germline CDR1 and CDR2 sequences are DFQATT and SNEGSKA (reference sequence). The CDR3 bases are TGCAGTGCTGCCCAGACAGACTACGGGCAGTACTTC. Translating it yields CSAAQTDYGQYF.

This clonotype showed up many times. The rearrangement links TRBV6-5 to TRBJ1-1; D possibly corresponds to TRBD1 (5 bases). This CDR3 spans 14 amino acids. The germline V and J ends were trimmed by 5 bases and 1 base, with 11 bases remaining between them. Germline CDR1 is MNHEY and CDR2 is SVGAGI. This CDR3 is CASSPRTPNTEAFF. CDR3 bases: TGTGCCAGCAGTCCCAGGACACCGAACACTGAAGCTTTCTTT.

This chain joins TRBV7-2 and TRBJ2-3; either TRBD1 or TRBD2 may supply D (5 bases each). Germline V gene data show CDR1 as SGHTA and CDR2 as FQGNSA. The CDR3 covers 15 residues. The germline V and J ends were trimmed by 3 bases and 5 bases, with 15 bases remaining between them. The CDR3, as DNA: TGTGCCAGCAGCTTTGGACTGGGACCTATAGATACGCAGTATTTT. It encodes CASSFGLGPIDTQYF.

With regard to this clonotype: A much larger clone lies a single base off, so this may be a read error. The V and J genes are TRBV29-1 and TRBJ1-4; unclear D gene. Germline loops: CDR1 SQVTM, CDR2 ANQGSEA. The CDR3 is 12 residues long. The CDR3 sequence: CSGELAWGKLFF. CDR3 bases: TGCAGCGGTGAATTAGCGTGGGGAAAACTGTTTTTT. Full variable domain (remainder filled in from reference TRBV29-1 and TRBJ1-4): SAVISQKPSRDICQRGTSLTIQCQVDSQVTMMFWYRQQPGQSLTLIATANQGSEATYESGFVIDKFPISRPNLTFSTLTVSNMSPEDSSIYLCSGELAWGKLFFGSGTQLSVL.

This clonotype was counted ten times or more. The chain is built from TRBV7-3 and TRBJ2-7; D is uncertain. CDR1 SGHTA and CDR2 FQGTGA come from the germline V gene. Trimming cost V 4 bases and J 2 bases, with 9 bases left between them. The CDR3 is 13 residues long. CDR3 sequence reads: CASSSADTYEQYF. CDR3 sequence (DNA): TGTGCCAGCAGCTCTGCAGATACCTACGAGCAGTACTTC.

The chain carries TRBV18 and TRBJ2-7, with D tentatively TRBD1 or TRBD2 (5 bases each). The CDR3 is made up of 16 amino acids. Trimming shortened V by 1 base and J by 0 bases, and 13 bases separated the two germline ends. Looked up from germline, CDR1 is KGHSH and CDR2 is LQKENI. The CDR3 bases are TGTGCCAGCTCACCACTCCCGGGACGAAGCTCCTACGAGCAGTACTTC. Translation gives CASSPLPGRSSYEQYF.

The chain has TRBV11-1 and TRBJ2-5; D ambiguous. The germline CDR1 and CDR2 sequences are SGHAT and FQDESV (reference sequence). The CDR3 loop spans 14 amino acids. V gave up 1 base and J gave up 3 bases, with 9 bases separating them. CDR3 nucleotides: TGTGCCAGCAGCTTAGGGGCAGAAGAAGAGACCCAGTACTTC. As protein: CASSLGAEEETQYF.

With respect to this clonotype: This could be a read error, since a much larger clone is one nucleotide away. The chain is built from TRBV7-2 and TRBJ2-5, with D possibly being TRBD1 (6 bases). The DNA matches TRBJ2-1 better at its end, which makes the J call doubtful. The CDR3 is 15 amino acids. CDR1 SGHTA and CDR2 FQGNSA come from the germline V gene. The DNA of the CDR3 is TGTGCCAGCAGCTCCTCCAGGGGTAAACAAGAGACCCAGTTCTTC. As protein: CASSSSRGKQETQFF.

Details on this clonotype: This may arise from a read error, as a much more abundant clone is one base away. The rearrangement joins TRBV5-1 to TRBJ2-5; 9 bases are shared with TRBD1. Germline trimming cut 0 bases from V and 11 bases from J; bases unmatched to any gene: 17. Per the germline V gene, CDR1 is SGHRS and CDR2 is YFSETQ. The CDR3 extends over 17 amino acids. This chain's CDR3 is CASSLARVGTGHNEQYF. CDR3 sequence (DNA): TGCGCCAGCAGCTTGGCGAGGGTCGGGACAGGGCACAATGAGCAGTACTTC.

A word on this clonotype: This may be a read error: a much more frequent sequence differs by one nucleotide. The rearrangement uses TRBV6-5 and TRBJ2-4; TRBD2 might be the D (6 bases). V was clipped by 5 bases and J by 13 bases, with 18 bases between them. The V gene's germline CDR1 is MNHEY and CDR2 SVGAGI. CDR3 length equals 13 residues. DNA of the CDR3: TGTGCCAGCAGTGCGGGGCTTTGGGGGGAGCAGTACTTC. Translated, it gives CASSAGLWGEQYF.

This clonotype was seen a few times. This chain links TRBV7-8 with TRBJ2-3; the D gene could be TRBD1 or TRBD2 (5 bases each). The germline V gene encodes CDR1 SGHVS and CDR2 FQNEAQ. V was shortened by 0 bases and J by 5 bases, with 12 bases between the two germline ends. CDR3 length equals 15 residues. The CDR3 DNA follows: TGTGCCAGCAGCTTAGCGGGACGGTCGCAAGATACGCAGTATTTT. Amino acid sequence: CASSLAGRSQDTQYF.

This clonotype appeared many times. The gene calls are TRBV10-2 and TRBJ2-7; 12 bases line up with TRBD2. V lost 6 bases and J lost 6; bases outside the gene matches: 9. CDR1 and CDR2 from the germline V gene are WSHSY and SAAADI. The CDR3 covers 15 residues. CDR3 nucleotides: TGCGCCAGCAGGAATCCTAGCGGGGGGGCCATCGAGCAGTACTTC. This codes for CASRNPSGGAIEQYF.

A note on this clonotype: Mismatch with germline at one junction end may stem from a read error. This sequence joins TRBV27 and TRBJ2-7, with 7 nucleotides matching TRBD1. This CDR3 is built from 13 residues. Germline CDR1 reads MNHEY; CDR2 reads SMNVEV (reference sequence). The CDR3: CANSLRQGYEQYF. The CDR3 coding sequence is TGTGCCAACAGTTTACGACAGGGCTACGAGCAGTACTTC.

This clonotype was found a few times. V and J are TRBV30 and TRBJ2-1, with 7 bases fitting TRBD2. Per germline, CDR1 GTSNPN and CDR2 SVGIG (reference sequence). The trim removed 0 bases at V and 4 bases at J, leaving 6 bases unmatched. There are 15 residues in the CDR3. The CDR3 region is CAWSVSFGGYNEQFF. Here the CDR3 DNA reads TGTGCCTGGAGTGTATCCTTCGGGGGGTACAATGAGCAGTTCTTC.

This clonotype was seen a handful of times. This chain uses TRBV18 with TRBJ1-2; D is ambiguous. This CDR3 comprises 13 residues. The V and J ends lost 3 bases and 3 bases respectively, with 8 bases between them. Germline CDR1 reads KGHSH; CDR2 reads LQKENI. The CDR3, as DNA: TGTGCCAGCTCACCGGTAACAGACTATGGCTACACCTTC. This sequence encodes CASSPVTDYGYTF.

The rearrangement joins TRBV10-3 to TRBJ2-7; 7 bases are a match to TRBD1. Losses at the gene ends were 10 bases for V and 3 bases for J; bases not matched to a gene: 6. The germline CDR1 and CDR2 sequences are ENHRY and SYGVKD. The CDR3 is made up of 12 amino acids. The CDR3 protein is CATRQGLYEQYF. CDR3 DNA: TGTGCCACTAGACAGGGCCTCTACGAGCAGTACTTC.

This rearrangement joins TRBV6-6 to TRBJ2-1; D call uncertain. The CDR3 consists of 12 residues. Germline values: CDR1 MNHNY, CDR2 SVGAGI (reference sequence). Trimming took 4 bases from V and 6 from J, leaving 7 bases between them. For the CDR3, the DNA is TGTGCCAGCAGTTCCTCTGTCAATGAGCAGTTCTTC. It codes for CASSSSVNEQFF.

This clonotype occurred many times. V usage is TRBV4-1 and J usage is TRBJ1-1; D ambiguous. The germline V and J ends were trimmed by 0 bases and 9 bases, with 11 bases remaining between them. This CDR3 has 13 residues. The germline V gene encodes CDR1 MGHRA and CDR2 YSYEKL. The DNA for the CDR3 is TGCGCCAGCAGCCAAGACCGGGCCGTTCAAGCTTTCTTT. It is translated as CASSQDRAVQAFF.